This is a list of T cell receptor beta chains from one sample in a study of cytomegalovirus exposure and HLA in healthy donors. The table came from immunoSEQ multiplex PCR; TCRdb's copy has only in-frame clones and leaves some out. The table includes about 200,000 clones, less than 85% detected once. Specimen: PBMCs. These receptor sequences come from a girl aged 2 to 9 in good health and CMV-seronegative. CDR3s leave out the opening cysteine and the closing phenylalanine or tryptophan. Each record gives: J gene, V gene, clone size, CDR3 protein. Only part of the rows carry a size: once, few, many, or a class if the clone is expanded.

j_call: TRBJ2-1; v_call: TRBV6-4; clone_size: -; cdr3_aa: ASSTGTRVSNEQF
j_call: -; v_call: TRBV7-9; clone_size: -; cdr3_aa: ASPEGDRIYEQY
j_call: TRBJ1-2; v_call: TRBV10-1; clone_size: -; cdr3_aa: ASSEVRFCGYT
j_call: TRBJ1-1; v_call: TRBV11-1; clone_size: -; cdr3_aa: ASSLVNMNTEAF
j_call: TRBJ1-1; v_call: TRBV5-1; clone_size: -; cdr3_aa: ASSLSAGDLTEAF
j_call: TRBJ1-1; v_call: TRBV18; clone_size: once; cdr3_aa: ASSRSGVSTEAF
j_call: TRBJ1-4; v_call: TRBV7-2; clone_size: -; cdr3_aa: ASSHSRQGSSEKLF
j_call: TRBJ2-3; v_call: TRBV5-4; clone_size: once; cdr3_aa: ASSLPGQVLGGTQY
j_call: TRBJ2-7; v_call: TRBV19; clone_size: -; cdr3_aa: ASIGGSRDGSYEQY
j_call: TRBJ1-5; v_call: TRBV6-1; clone_size: -; cdr3_aa: ASSESGLSNQPQH
j_call: TRBJ2-1; v_call: TRBV15; clone_size: once; cdr3_aa: ATSSRSGTYNEQF
j_call: TRBJ1-5; v_call: TRBV6-1; clone_size: -; cdr3_aa: ASTRQGEANQPQH